The 17 T cell receptor beta chains below were found in one sample sequenced in a study of control samples from healthy donors and cancer patients (dated by TCRdb to 2020 to 2021). The method behind the library was the immunoSEQ multiplex PCR assay. Sourced from immuneACCESS, this table was stored by TCRdb with only in-frame sequences that have V and J called. A share of the clones is absent; for the studies checked, an unresolved V gene accounts for under half, and the remainder has no known explanation. Across this sample there are about 120,000 clones, with roughly 88% seen only once. The top ten hold less than 3.5% of the sample. The specimen was blood. The receptors stem from a man aged 35 to 55 in good health.

The CDR3, as DNA: TGTGCCAGCAGCTCACTAGGGAGAGGGGAATTTGGCTACACCTTC. Its protein product is CASSSLGRGEFGYTF. The chain links TRBV7-2 to TRBJ1-2, with a tentative D call TRBD1 (5 bases). The germline V gene has CDR1 SGHTA and CDR2 FQGNSA. The CDR3 covers 15 residues. With 4 bases removed from V and 7 bases from J, the gap between germline ends came to 19 bases.

The rearrangement uses TRBV6-2 or TRBV6-3 and TRBJ1-5; D gene uncertain. The V end lost 3 bases, the J end lost 7 bases, and 16 bases lay between the germline ends. Germline lookup yields CDR1 MNHEY and CDR2 SVGEGT. The CDR3 is 15 amino acids. CDR3 protein: CASSYPGVGIQPQHF. In DNA, the CDR3 is TGTGCCAGCAGTTATCCCGGGGTAGGGATCCAGCCCCAGCATTTT.

The rearrangement uses TRBV7-2 and TRBJ1-2; perhaps TRBD1 as D (6 bases). CDR1 SGHTA and CDR2 FQGNSA come from the germline V gene. The CDR3 totals 15 residues. V was pared by 5 bases and J by 4 bases, with 17 bases between. CDR3 in amino acids: CASSVSTGSPYGYTF. The CDR3 DNA reads as TGTGCCAGCAGCGTGTCCACAGGGTCTCCCTATGGCTACACCTTC.

The chain combines TRBV5-1 with TRBJ1-2, with D possibly matching TRBD1 (5 bases). This CDR3 spans 13 amino acids. CDR1 and CDR2 from the germline V gene are SGHRS and YFSETQ. V lost 0 bases to trimming and J lost 4 bases, with 7 bases between them. The CDR3 DNA follows: TGCGCCAGCAGCTTGGACAGGTCCTATGGCTACACCTTC. Its translation is CASSLDRSYGYTF.

This chain links TRBV27 with TRBJ1-6, with D possibly being TRBD1 (5 bases). CDR1 is MNHEY and CDR2 is SMNVEV in the germline V gene (reference sequence). CDR3 size: 19 residues. The V end was cut by 0 bases, the J end by 0 bases, with 15 bases between. The CDR3 protein is CASSLSGPLRSSYNSPLHF. CDR3 in DNA: TGTGCCAGCAGTTTATCGGGACCTTTGAGGAGCTCCTATAATTCACCCCTCCACTTT.

This clone was recorded once. The chain links TRBV7-9 to TRBJ1-3; D is unclear. In germline, CDR1 is SEHNR, CDR2 FQNEAQ (reference sequence). With 6 bases removed from V and 2 bases from J, the gap between germline ends came to 17 bases. The CDR3 loop spans 16 amino acids. The CDR3 sequence: CASRKLELGPGNTIYF. CDR3 bases: TGTGCCAGCAGGAAGTTAGAACTTGGTCCTGGAAACACCATATATTTT.

Only one count was recorded for this clone. CDR3 sequence reads: CASGTGGLNTEAFF. The DNA of the CDR3 is TGCGCCAGCGGGACAGGGGGTCTGAACACTGAAGCTTTCTTT. The chain links TRBV5-1 to TRBJ1-1; 11 positions agree with TRBD1. Trimming removed 7 bases from V and 0 bases from J; junction bases left unmatched: 2. There are 14 residues in the CDR3. Germline-derived CDR1 and CDR2 are SGHRS and YFSETQ.

The chain is built from TRBV6-2 or TRBV6-3 and TRBJ2-2, with TRBD2 identical over 7 bases. The germline V gene has CDR1 MNHEY and CDR2 SVGEGT. The V gene end was trimmed by 0 bases and the J gene end by 5 bases; junction bases not matched to a gene: 12. The CDR3 runs to 18 residues. CDR3 sequence (DNA): TGTGCCAGCAGTTACTCGATAGGCGGACTAGTTTGGACCGGGGAGCTGTTTTTT. This translates into CASSYSIGGLVWTGELFF.

The chain has TRBV11-3 and TRBJ2-1; no clear D gene. The CDR3 runs 12 residues. The germline gives CDR1 SGHNT, CDR2 YENEEA. The V and J ends lost 4 bases and 9 bases respectively, with 10 bases between them. As DNA, the CDR3 is TGTGCCAGCAGCTCGGATATAAGTGAGCAGTTCTTC. Protein: CASSSDISEQFF.

The gene calls are TRBV3-1 (or the pseudogene TRBV3-2) and TRBJ1-5; D not certain. The CDR3 contains 15 residues. Between the trimmed V and J ends, which lost 0 bases and 4 bases, there was a span of 10 bases. Germline V gene lookup returns CDR1 LGHDT and CDR2 YNNKEL (reference sequence). The CDR3 reads CASSQDWAENQPQHF. The DNA for the CDR3 is TGTGCCAGCAGCCAAGATTGGGCAGAAAATCAGCCCCAGCATTTT.

This clone was seen more than once but under ten times. The chain carries TRBV29-1 and TRBJ2-7; D is unresolved. V dropped 6 bases and J dropped 4 bases, with 10 bases sitting between them. Germline CDR1 is SQVTM and CDR2 is ANQGSEA. The CDR3 extends over 11 amino acids. CDR3 DNA sequence: TGCAGCGTAATACTCTTATACGAGCAGTACTTC. This translates into CSVILLYEQYF.

The chain couples TRBV5-8 to TRBJ2-3; D assignment may be TRBD1 or TRBD2 (5 bases each). The CDR3 spans 14 residues. Germline-derived CDR1 and CDR2 are SGHTS and YDEGEE. Trimming took off 5 bases at V and 4 bases at J, with 14 bases between the two ends. This CDR3 reads CASRGRGRSDTQYF. CDR3 DNA: TGTGCCAGCAGGGGACGCGGGCGGTCAGATACGCAGTATTTT.

This clone has just a few counts. The chain carries TRBV4-1 and TRBJ2-1; TRBD1 agrees at 7 bases. This CDR3 is 13 amino acids long. Germline trimming cut 2 bases from V and 8 bases from J; bases unmatched to any gene: 3. In germline, CDR1 is MGHRA, CDR2 YSYEKL. CDR3 residues: CASSQPGQYEQFF. CDR3 bases: TGCGCCAGCAGCCAACCGGGACAGTATGAGCAGTTCTTC.

The chain recombines TRBV9 with TRBJ2-6, with TRBD1 identical over 7 bases. Germline V CDR1 and CDR2: SGDLS, YYNGEE. With 8 bases clipped from V and 0 bases from J, the junction kept 11 bases outside the gene matches. The CDR3 length is 17 residues. The CDR3 is CASTGTELISGANVLTF. The CDR3 nucleotides read TGTGCCAGTACCGGGACAGAACTTATCTCTGGGGCCAACGTCCTGACTTTC.

This chain uses TRBV2 with TRBJ1-6; D uncertain. Trimming shortened V by 4 bases and J by 7 bases, and 8 bases separated the two germline ends. This CDR3 spans 13 amino acids. CDR1 SNHLY and CDR2 FYNNEI come from the germline V gene. The CDR3 nucleotides are TGTGCCAGCAGTGCGGCAACCAATTCACCCCTCCACTTT. It encodes CASSAATNSPLHF.

The genes are TRBV14 and TRBJ1-2, with 7 bases matching TRBD1. CDR1 SGHDN and CDR2 FVKESK come from the germline V gene. The CDR3 covers 15 residues. V dropped 2 bases and J dropped 4; count of bases not matched to a gene: 7. CDR3 nucleotide sequence: TGTGCCAGCAGCCAATATTCGGGACAGATCTATGGCTACACCTTC. Protein: CASSQYSGQIYGYTF. The variable domain in full, completed from reference TRBV14 and TRBJ1-2, reads EAGVTQFPSHSVIEKGQTVTLRCDPISGHDNLYWYRRVMGKEIKFLLHFVKESKQDESGMPNNRFLAERTGGTYSTLKVQPAELEDSGVYFCASSQYSGQIYGYTFGSGTRLTVV.

The V call is TRBV27, the J call TRBJ2-7, with D possibly being TRBD1 (6 bases). This CDR3 contains 14 residues. V lost 2 bases and J 4 bases, leaving 12 bases between the germline ends. Per germline, CDR1 MNHEY and CDR2 SMNVEV (reference sequence). CDR3 in DNA: TGTGCCAGCAGTTTAGGAACAGGGATTTACGAGCAGTACTTC. Translating it yields CASSLGTGIYEQYF.